A selection of T cell receptor beta chains follows, all from one sample in a study of blood T cell repertoires in COVID-19. Libraries were prepared by immunoSEQ multiplex PCR; TCRdb keeps only in-frame clonotypes and omits some of them. The table lists about 200,000 clones, roughly 80% of them singletons. The sequenced material came from peripheral blood. The receptors originated from a woman of 80 years or more with COVID-19, enrolled during active disease. The CDR3 runs from the conserved cysteine through the conserved F or W. D genes are given only for firm matches. Where a row states a size, it is once, few, many or the class of an expanded clone; other rows omit it.

once,TRBD1,TRBV18,TRBJ1-2,13,CASSPDRIKGYTF,TGTGCCAGCTCACCGGACAGGATTAAAGGCTACACCTTC
-,-,TRBV19,TRBJ1-5,13,CATYGQYNQPQHF,TGTGCCACCTACGGACAGTACAATCAGCCCCAGCATTTT
-,-,TRBV18,TRBJ2-5,13,CASSQSVRETQYF,TGTGCCAGCTCACAGTCCGTCAGAGAGACCCAGTACTTC
-,-,TRBV11-2,TRBJ2-3,14,CASSSRALDDTQYF,TGTGCCAGCAGCTCGCGCGCCCTAGACGATACGCAGTATTTT
-,TRBD1,TRBV18,TRBJ2-7,14,CASSPGQGRYEQYF,TGTGCCAGCTCACCCGGACAGGGCCGATACGAGCAGTACTTC
-,-,TRBV10-1,TRBJ1-2,14,CASSGGRQMLGYTF,TGCGCCAGCAGTGGTGGCAGACAGATGCTAGGCTACACCTTC
-,-,TRBV28,TRBJ1-2,15,CASSLWQGQVYGYTF,TGTGCCAGCAGTTTATGGCAGGGGCAGGTCTATGGCTACACCTTC
-,-,TRBV7-9,TRBJ2-1,15,CASSRSGLTYNEQFF,TGTGCCAGCAGCCGTTCAGGGTTGACCTACAATGAGCAGTTCTTC
-,-,TRBV6-5,TRBJ2-7,15,CASSSRDRGIYEQYF,TGTGCCAGCAGTTCCCGCGATCGGGGTATCTACGAGCAGTACTTC
-,-,TRBV18,TRBJ1-5,15,CASSSGQQIHQPQHF,TGTGCCAGCTCGTCCGGACAGCAGATTCATCAGCCCCAGCATTTT
-,TRBD1,TRBV5-5,TRBJ1-6,14,CASSPGQGNSPLHF,TGTGCCAGCAGCCCCGGACAGGGGAATTCACCCCTCCACTTT
-,-,TRBV5-1,TRBJ1-1,14,CASSSGTLNTEAFF,TGCGCCAGCAGTTCCGGGACACTGAACACTGAAGCTTTCTTT
-,-,TRBV11-2,TRBJ2-3,11,CASSLAGFQYF,TGTGCCAGCAGCTTGGCGGGATTTCAGTATTTT
-,-,TRBV3-1/TRBV3-2,TRBJ2-5,13,CASSYSVQETQYF,TGTGCCAGCAGTTATAGCGTTCAAGAGACCCAGTACTTC
-,TRBD2,TRBV7-9,TRBJ2-1,15,CASTPLGRGANEQFF,TGTGCCAGCACCCCCCTTGGGCGGGGGGCCAATGAGCAGTTCTTC
-,TRBD1,TRBV6-2/TRBV6-3,TRBJ1-2,14,CASRPTGGAYGYTF,TGTGCCAGCAGACCTACAGGGGGCGCTTATGGCTACACCTTC
-,-,TRBV13,TRBJ2-1,14,CASSSSTNPSEQFF,TGTGCCAGCAGCTCCAGTACTAACCCCTCTGAGCAGTTCTTC
-,-,TRBV27,TRBJ1-2,13,CASSFRGAHGYTF,TGTGCCAGCAGTTTTCGGGGGGCGCATGGCTACACCTTC
-,TRBD2,TRBV6-1,TRBJ2-3,19,CASSEYGQRTSGRVDTQYF,TGTGCCAGCAGTGAATACGGACAGCGGACTAGCGGGAGGGTAGATACGCAGTATTTT
-,-,TRBV2,TRBJ1-4,13,CAAHSVSGEKLFF,TGTGCCGCCCACTCGGTATCGGGTGAAAAACTGTTTTTT
few,-,TRBV6-5,TRBJ1-1,14,CASTPVIVNTEAFF,TGTGCCAGCACCCCCGTCATAGTGAACACTGAAGCTTTCTTT
-,TRBD1,TRBV3-1/TRBV3-2,TRBJ1-2,13,CASSQTGTYGYTF,TGTGCCAGCAGCCAGACAGGGACATATGGCTACACCTTC
-,-,TRBV3-1/TRBV3-2,TRBJ1-1,14,CASTHGQQGIEAFF,TGTGCCAGCACCCATGGACAGCAGGGGATCGAAGCTTTCTTT
-,-,TRBV27,TRBJ2-1,13,CASSFGLLNEQFF,TGTGCCAGCAGTTTCGGACTCCTCAATGAGCAGTTCTTC
-,-,TRBV5-1,TRBJ1-1,13,CASSTGSGDEAFF,TGCGCCAGCAGCACCGGATCCGGGGATGAAGCTTTCTTT
-,-,TRBV10-3,TRBJ1-5,16,CAISETDSHSNQPQHF,TGTGCCATCAGTGAAACCGACAGTCATAGCAATCAGCCCCAGCATTTT
-,TRBD1,TRBV5-1,TRBJ1-5,16,CASSAIPGQENQPQHF,TGCGCCAGCAGCGCCATCCCGGGACAGGAGAATCAGCCCCAGCATTTT
-,-,TRBV18,TRBJ1-2,15,CASSPTVFFNYGYTF,TGTGCCAGCTCACCGACAGTGTTTTTTAACTATGGCTACACCTTC
-,TRBD1,TRBV25-1,TRBJ1-2,15,CASSESPTGAYGYTF,TGTGCCAGCAGTGAATCCCCTACAGGGGCCTATGGCTACACCTTC